Listed here are 29 T cell receptor beta chains from one sample, sequenced in a study of OX40 agonist ivuxolimab in advanced cancers. Repertoires were generated with immunoSEQ multiplex PCR, while TCRdb's copy carries only in-frame clones and drops some. The sample shows roughly 66,000 clones, roughly four fifths of them seen only once. This material consisted of CD4+ or CD8+ T cells sorted from blood, taken in a trial of the OX40 agonist ivuxolimab. Source of these receptors: an adult with an advanced solid tumor such as melanoma, head and neck, liver or kidney cancer.

The chain employs TRBV4-2 and TRBJ2-1; 8 bases are shared with TRBD2. Germline CDR1 and CDR2: LGHNA and YNFKEQ. V was clipped by 1 base and J by 4 bases; unmatched bases: 12. This CDR3 has 18 residues. CDR3 residues: CASSQGGGLVGIYNEQFF. CDR3 sequence (DNA): TGTGCCAGCAGCCAAGGGGGGGGACTAGTGGGAATTTACAATGAGCAGTTCTTC.

Only one count was recorded for this clone. An end of the junction does not agree with germline; a read error may underlie this. This chain uses TRBV11-2 with TRBJ2-7; D is ambiguous. This CDR3 is built from 14 residues. The germline CDR1 and CDR2 sequences are SGHAT and FQNNGV. The CDR3 loop is CASSVEYSTYEQYF. CDR3 coding DNA: TGTGCCAGCAGCGTAGAGTACAGCACCTACGAGCAGTACTTC.

This clone has a handful of counts. The chain combines TRBV5-6 with TRBJ2-1, with a weak D call TRBD2 (6 bases). V was cut by 4 bases and J by 0 bases, with 14 bases left in between. CDR1 and CDR2 from the germline V gene are SGHDT and YYEEEE. The CDR3 is 16 amino acids. CDR3 DNA sequence: TGTGCCAGCAGCATCCTAACCGGGAGCTCCTACAATGAGCAGTTCTTC. Translation: CASSILTGSSYNEQFF.

The chain couples TRBV2 to TRBJ2-1; D is undetermined. Trimming shortened V by 3 bases and J by 1 base, and 13 bases separated the two germline ends. This CDR3 contains 16 residues. Germline V gene lookup returns CDR1 SNHLY and CDR2 FYNNEI. CDR3 bases: TGTGCCAGCAGTGACGGTTCCTACTCATCCTACAATGAGCAGTTCTTC. Translated: CASSDGSYSSYNEQFF.

V gene TRBV5-4 combines with J gene TRBJ2-7; D may be TRBD1 (6 bases). This CDR3 has 16 residues. Trimming left V 4 bases short and J 2 bases short, with 19 bases between. From germline, CDR1 is SGHNT and CDR2 YYREEE (reference sequence). The CDR3 spells CASSPSPGTPPYEQYF. CDR3 nucleotides: TGTGCCAGCAGCCCGAGTCCCGGGACACCACCCTACGAGCAGTACTTC.

This clone was observed once. The chain is built from TRBV6-5 and TRBJ2-6; D not resolved. This CDR3 has 15 amino acids. The V and J ends lost 0 bases and 8 bases respectively, with 11 bases between them. CDR1 and CDR2 (germline): MNHEY, SVGAGI. DNA of the CDR3: TGTGCCAGCAGTTACTCGACAAGCAGGACCAACGTCCTGACTTTC. This sequence encodes CASSYSTSRTNVLTF.

On this clone itself: Germline and junction disagree at one end, which may indicate a read error. The chain links TRBV5-6 to TRBJ2-5, with TRBD1 matching 7 bases. The CDR3 extends over 13 amino acids. The germline V gene has CDR1 SGHDT and CDR2 YYEEEE. The CDR3 reads CASTLDRSETQYF. For the CDR3, the DNA is TGTGCCAGCACCTTGGACAGGTCAGAGACCCAGTACTTC. Full variable domain (outside the CDR3, taken from reference TRBV5-6 and TRBJ2-5): DAGVTQSPTHLIKTRGQQVTLRCSPKSGHDTVSWYQQALGQGPQFIFQYYEEEERQRGNFPDRFSGHQFPNYSSELNVNALLLGDSALYLCASTLDRSETQYFGPGTRLLVL.

This chain connects TRBV28 to TRBJ1-5; D is unclear. The CDR3 runs 12 residues. V was clipped by 7 bases and J by 4 bases, with 8 bases between them. Per germline, CDR1 MDHEN and CDR2 SYDVKM. The CDR3 sequence: CASISSNQPQHF. CDR3 DNA: TGTGCCAGCATCTCAAGTAATCAGCCCCAGCATTTT.

The chain couples TRBV15 to TRBJ2-7; 7 bases are a match to TRBD1. The CDR3 is 14 residues long. V lost 5 bases and J lost 6; bases outside the gene matches: 10. Germline CDR1 LNHNV, CDR2 YYDKDF (reference sequence). The CDR3 DNA reads as TGTGCCACCAGCGGTCCAAGGACAGGCGGCGAGCAGTACTTC. It specifies CATSGPRTGGEQYF.

This clone was seen only a few times. The V and J genes are TRBV15 and TRBJ2-2; D not resolved. The germline V and J ends were trimmed by 8 bases and 0 bases, with 10 bases remaining between them. Germline CDR1 LNHNV, CDR2 YYDKDF (reference sequence). CDR3 size: 14 residues. For the CDR3, the DNA is TGTGCCACCGGTTTTGGGGCGAACACCGGGGAGCTGTTTTTT. Translating gives CATGFGANTGELFF.

V is TRBV10-3 and J is TRBJ2-3; D is undetermined. Germline V lookup: CDR1 ENHRY, CDR2 SYGVKD. Trimming shortened V by 10 bases and J by 2 bases, and 16 bases separated the two germline ends. There are 14 residues in the CDR3. This CDR3 reads CASQTPMTTDTQYF. The CDR3 region has the DNA TGTGCCAGCCAGACACCTATGACCACAGATACGCAGTATTTT.

V usage is TRBV7-8 and J usage is TRBJ2-6; 10 nucleotides match TRBD2. Unmatched junction bases numbered 5, after V lost 8 bases and J lost 1 base. CDR3 size: 16 residues. Germline loops: CDR1 SGHVS, CDR2 FQNEAQ. The DNA of the CDR3 is TGTGCCAGCGGTACTAGCGGGATGTCTGGGGCCAACGTCCTGACTTTC. Its translation: CASGTSGMSGANVLTF.

The CDR3 bases are TGTGCCAGCAGCTTAGCCAAACCAGGCGGCCCCCAGCATTTT. Its protein product is CASSLAKPGGPQHF. J is TRBJ1-5 and V is TRBV7-9; D is ambiguous. Germline V gene data show CDR1 as SEHNR and CDR2 as FQNEAQ (reference sequence). The V end lost 0 bases, the J end lost 10 bases, and 13 bases lay between the germline ends. The CDR3 has 14 amino acids. Together with reference TRBV7-9 and TRBJ1-5, the CDR3 gives the full variable domain: DTGVSQNPRHKITKRGQNVTFRCDPISEHNRLYWYRQTLGQGPEFLTYFQNEAQLEKSRLLSDRFSAERPKGSFSTLEIQRTEQGDSAMYLCASSLAKPGGPQHFGDGTRLSIL.

Within the sample, this clone is medium-sized (0.01 to 0.1%). V is TRBV19 and J is TRBJ1-5, with D unresolved. V dropped 6 bases and J dropped 3 bases, with 15 bases sitting between them. CDR3 length: 15 amino acids. Germline-derived CDR1 and CDR2 are LNHDA and SQIVND (reference sequence). CDR3 sequence: CASRTEAGYNQPQHF. The CDR3 nucleotides are TGTGCCAGTAGGACGGAGGCCGGCTACAATCAGCCCCAGCATTTT. Full variable domain (outside the CDR3, taken from reference TRBV19 and TRBJ1-5): DGGITQSPKYLFRKEGQNVTLSCEQNLNHDAMYWYRQDPGQGLRLIYYSQIVNDFQKGDIAEGYSVSREKKESFPLTVTSAQKNPTAFYLCASRTEAGYNQPQHFGDGTRLSIL.

The chain uses TRBV14 and TRBJ2-3; the match to TRBD2 covers 8 bases. CDR3 length equals 13 residues. V shed 4 bases, J shed 6 bases, and the junction held 3 bases outside the gene matches. Germline V gene data show CDR1 as SGHDN and CDR2 as FVKESK. For the CDR3, the DNA is TGTGCCAGCAGCCTAAGACTAGCGGATACGCAGTATTTT. Its translation is CASSLRLADTQYF.

CDR3 sequence reads: CASSSQTGEIFSNQPQHF. CDR3 bases: TGTGCCAGCAGTTCCCAGACAGGGGAAATTTTTAGCAATCAGCCCCAGCATTTT. This rearrangement joins TRBV25-1 to TRBJ1-5, with TRBD1 matching over 8 bases. The V and J ends lost 5 bases and 0 bases, in that order; junction bases with no gene match: 12. Germline V gene data show CDR1 as MGHDK and CDR2 as SYGVNS. This CDR3 contains 18 residues.

The CDR3 bases are TGTGCCAGCCGAGAAACCGGGGTGAACTATGGCTACACCTTC. It yields the protein CASRETGVNYGYTF. The chain couples TRBV25-1 to TRBJ1-2; D gene unclear. The V end lost 8 bases, the J end lost 2 bases, and 15 bases lay between the germline ends. This CDR3 is 14 amino acids long. The germline CDR1 and CDR2 sequences are MGHDK and SYGVNS.

The genes are TRBV27 and TRBJ2-3, with 7 bases aligning to TRBD2. V gave up 4 bases and J gave up 1 base; unmatched junction bases: 5. The germline gives CDR1 MNHEY, CDR2 SMNVEV (reference sequence). This CDR3 has 15 amino acids. DNA of the CDR3: TGTGCCAGCAGTTCCAGAAGCGGGGGCACAGATACGCAGTATTTT. This codes for CASSSRSGGTDTQYF.

The chain carries TRBV7-3 and TRBJ1-1; D perhaps matches TRBD1 (6 bases). Trimming removed 1 base at V and 1 base at J, with 10 bases between. The length of the CDR3 is 15 residues. CDR1 and CDR2 (germline): SGHTA, FQGTGA. This CDR3 reads CASSLKLGANTEAFF. The DNA for the CDR3 is TGTGCCAGCAGCTTAAAGCTGGGGGCGAACACTGAAGCTTTCTTT. Supplemented by reference TRBV7-3 and TRBJ1-1, the full variable domain reads GAGVSQTPSNKVTEKGKYVELRCDPISGHTALYWYRQSLGQGPEFLIYFQGTGAADDSGLPNDRFFAVRPEGSVSTLKIQRTERGDSAVYLCASSLKLGANTEAFFGQGTRLTVV.

The count of this clone is one. The V call is TRBV27, the J call TRBJ2-5; 11 positions match TRBD2. The germline CDR1 and CDR2 sequences are MNHEY and SMNVEV (reference sequence). This CDR3 contains 13 residues. J was trimmed by 5 bases and V by 6 bases; bases with no gene match: 2. The CDR3 is CASRLAGEETQYF. The CDR3 DNA reads TGTGCCAGCAGACTAGCGGGAGAGGAGACCCAGTACTTC.

V and J are TRBV7-2 and TRBJ2-2; 12 bases agree with TRBD2. Per germline, CDR1 SGHTA and CDR2 FQGNSA. V lost 5 bases, J lost 5 bases, and 9 bases stayed unmatched. This CDR3 spans 17 amino acids. The CDR3 protein is CASSTLAGGSLTGELFF. In DNA, the CDR3 is TGTGCCAGCAGCACCCTAGCGGGAGGGTCGCTGACCGGGGAGCTGTTTTTT.

This clone was picked up one time. The rearrangement joins TRBV5-4 to TRBJ2-7; D not certain. The ends were cut back, 2 bases at V and 1 base at J, with 13 bases in the middle. CDR3 length: 15 amino acids. From germline, CDR1 is SGHNT and CDR2 YYREEE (reference sequence). In DNA form, the CDR3 reads TGTGCCAGCAGCTTCGGCGGCGCCATGTCCTACGAGCAGTACTTC. It yields the protein CASSFGGAMSYEQYF.

The chain joins TRBV27 to TRBJ2-1; 11 bases are a match to TRBD2. The junction had 5 bases not matched to a gene; V was cut back by 11 bases and J by 2 bases. This CDR3 is built from 14 residues. Germline values: CDR1 MNHEY, CDR2 SMNVEV (reference sequence). In nucleotides, the CDR3 is TGTGCCGTCCATAGCGGGAGGGCCTACAATGAGCAGTTCTTC. This codes for CAVHSGRAYNEQFF.

V and J are TRBV11-3 and TRBJ2-5; 9 positions agree with TRBD2. This CDR3 contains 15 residues. The trim removed 5 bases at V and 8 bases at J, leaving 12 bases unmatched. Germline CDR1 and CDR2: SGHNT and YENEEA. The chain's CDR3 is CASSRTSESLSTQYF. DNA for the CDR3: TGTGCCAGCAGCCGGACTAGCGAGAGCCTATCTACCCAGTACTTC. The full variable domain, rest sourced from reference TRBV11-3 and TRBJ2-5, is EAGVVQSPRYKIIEKKQPVAFWCNPISGHNTLYWYLQNLGQGPELLIRYENEEAVDDSQLPKDRFSAERLKGVDSTLKIQPAELGDSAVYLCASSRTSESLSTQYFGPGTRLLVL.

J is TRBJ2-7 and V is TRBV9; D perhaps matches TRBD1 (6 bases). The germline V and J ends were trimmed by 0 bases and 5 bases, with 9 bases remaining between them. The V gene's germline CDR1 is SGDLS and CDR2 YYNGEE. This CDR3 is built from 13 residues. CDR3 bases: TGTGCCAGCAGCGTAGGACAGGTCCACGAGCAGTACTTC. Translation gives CASSVGQVHEQYF.

The V and J genes are TRBV29-1 and TRBJ1-5; D possibly corresponds to TRBD1 (5 bases). CDR1 SQVTM and CDR2 ANQGSEA come from the germline V gene. The V end was cut by 4 bases, the J end by 3 bases, with 10 bases between. The CDR3 spans 13 residues. The CDR3 is CSVVGGTNQPQHF. For the CDR3, the DNA is TGCAGCGTTGTTGGGGGTACCAATCAGCCCCAGCATTTT.

V gene TRBV27 combines with J gene TRBJ2-7; 8 bases map to TRBD1. CDR1 and CDR2 from the germline V gene are MNHEY and SMNVEV (reference sequence). J lost 4 bases, V lost 5 bases, and 4 bases had no gene match. The CDR3 is made up of 13 amino acids. CDR3 sequence (DNA): TGTGCCAGCAGTGCTGGGACAGGTTACGAGCAGTACTTC. It yields the protein CASSAGTGYEQYF.

The chain has TRBV29-1 and TRBJ1-1, with TRBD1 matching over 8 bases. The CDR3 totals 13 residues. The V and J ends lost 5 bases and 0 bases, in that order; junction bases with no gene match: 2. Germline-derived CDR1 and CDR2 are SQVTM and ANQGSEA. The CDR3 DNA sequence: TGCAGCGTTCGACAGGGGATGAACACTGAAGCTTTCTTT. Encoded protein: CSVRQGMNTEAFF. Full variable domain (rest looked up from reference TRBV29-1 and TRBJ1-1): SAVISQKPSRDICQRGTSLTIQCQVDSQVTMMFWYRQQPGQSLTLIATANQGSEATYESGFVIDKFPISRPNLTFSTLTVSNMSPEDSSIYLCSVRQGMNTEAFFGQGTRLTVV.

J is TRBJ2-5 and V is TRBV18; the D gene is possibly TRBD2 (6 bases). Germline CDR1 is KGHSH and CDR2 is LQKENI. The CDR3 has 14 residues. V lost 3 bases to trimming and J lost 2 bases, with 10 bases between them. The CDR3 sequence is CASSPGGVQETQYF. CDR3 nucleotides: TGTGCCAGCTCACCTGGAGGGGTACAAGAGACCCAGTACTTC.